Listed here is a single T cell receptor beta chain. The data are from a study of blood T cell repertoires in COVID-19. The data were produced by immunoSEQ multiplex PCR, yet TCRdb's version contains in-frame clones alone and is incomplete. This table holds under 300,000 clones, about 90% found once. Germline trimming cut 4 bases from V and 7 bases from J; bases unmatched to any gene: 19. The CDR3 has 19 residues. Germline V gene sequence: CDR1 SGHRS, CDR2 YFSETQ. Categorization into cohorts depended on clinical history that participants reported. The clonotype originates from a woman aged 55-70 years who had recovered from COVID-19. The rearrangement links TRBV5-1 to TRBJ2-2; 10 positions agree with TRBD1. The specimen sequenced was PBMCs or T cells enriched from blood (not recorded which). The CDR3 here is CASSPTYPPGQGKGGELFF. The CDR3 nucleotides read TGCGCCAGCAGCCCGACCTATCCTCCGGGACAGGGGAAGGGCGGGGAGCTGTTTTTT.